The rows below give T cell receptor beta chains drawn from one sample of a study of T cell responses to AZD1222 COVID-19 vaccine. Method: immunoSEQ multiplex PCR; TCRdb's copy keeps in-frame clones and lacks some. The data hold approximately 84,000 clones, with approximately 92% observed a single time. The sequences come from peripheral blood, collected 28 days after the second AZD1222 dose. Receptors were obtained from an adult who received the AZD1222 COVID-19 vaccine. The CDR3 runs from the conserved cysteine through the conserved F or W. Fields, in order: V gene, clone size, J gene, D gene, CDR3 protein, CDR3 DNA. The D gene is left open where the match is weak. Some rows mark clone size as missing; the rest say once, few, many or name a class of expanded clone.

V: TRBV28; size: NA; J: TRBJ2-7; D: TRBD1; CDR3: CASSTLTGGIDEQYF; DNA: TGTGCCAGCAGTACGCTGACAGGGGGCATCGACGAGCAGTACTTC
V: TRBV5-1; size: NA; J: TRBJ2-7; D: TRBD2; CDR3: CASSLGFYGLAEEQYF; DNA: TGCGCCAGCAGCTTGGGTTTTTACGGACTAGCGGAAGAGCAGTACTTC
V: TRBV19; size: NA; J: TRBJ1-4; D: NA; CDR3: CASRDAVNEKLFF; DNA: TGTGCCAGTAGGGACGCTGTGAATGAAAAACTGTTTTTT
V: TRBV19; size: NA; J: TRBJ1-2; D: TRBD1; CDR3: CASSMEYRGASGYTF; DNA: TGTGCCAGTAGTATGGAGTACAGGGGAGCGAGTGGCTACACCTTC
V: TRBV9; size: NA; J: TRBJ1-2; D: NA; CDR3: CASSEGALNYGYTF; DNA: TGTGCCAGCAGCGAGGGAGCTCTAAACTATGGCTACACCTTC
V: TRBV7-2; size: NA; J: TRBJ2-1; D: NA; CDR3: CASSLGQASNEQFF; DNA: TGTGCCAGCAGCTTAGGACAGGCTTCCAATGAGCAGTTCTTC
V: TRBV7-8; size: NA; J: TRBJ2-3; D: TRBD2; CDR3: CASSAKTSGGEDTQYF; DNA: TGTGCCAGCAGCGCCAAGACTAGCGGGGGGGAGGATACGCAGTATTTT
V: TRBV27; size: NA; J: TRBJ1-2; D: NA; CDR3: CASSPTGTYGYTF; DNA: TGTGCCAGCAGCCCGACAGGAACCTATGGCTACACCTTC
V: TRBV30; size: NA; J: TRBJ1-1; D: NA; CDR3: CAWSKAWSTEAFF; DNA: TGTGCCTGGAGTAAAGCTTGGAGCACTGAAGCTTTCTTT
V: TRBV5-8; size: NA; J: TRBJ1-1; D: TRBD1; CDR3: CASSPGGPEAFF; DNA: TGTGCCAGCAGCCCAGGGGGCCCTGAAGCTTTCTTT
V: TRBV14; size: NA; J: TRBJ2-5; D: NA; CDR3: CASSPGLQETQYF; DNA: TGTGCCAGCAGCCCGGGACTCCAAGAGACCCAGTACTTC
V: TRBV5-6; size: NA; J: TRBJ2-7; D: TRBD1; CDR3: CASSWTGQGFLEQYF; DNA: TGTGCCAGCAGCTGGACGGGACAGGGCTTTCTCGAGCAGTACTTC
V: TRBV10-2; size: NA; J: TRBJ1-2; D: TRBD1; CDR3: CASSAQGADYGYTF; DNA: TGCGCCAGCAGTGCCCAGGGGGCTGACTATGGCTACACCTTC
V: TRBV7-9; size: NA; J: TRBJ2-3; D: NA; CDR3: CASSAWTGLNTQYF; DNA: TGTGCCAGCAGCGCCTGGACAGGACTAAATACGCAGTATTTT
V: TRBV5-1; size: NA; J: TRBJ2-3; D: TRBD1; CDR3: CASSWGQGNTDTQYF; DNA: TGCGCCAGCAGCTGGGGACAGGGGAACACAGATACGCAGTATTTT
V: TRBV27; size: NA; J: TRBJ1-2; D: NA; CDR3: CASSLSRQNYGYTF; DNA: TGTGCCAGCAGTTTATCCCGACAGAACTATGGCTACACCTTC
V: TRBV2; size: NA; J: TRBJ1-1; D: NA; CDR3: CASSSGLTEAFF; DNA: TGTGCCAGCTCCTCGGGGTTAACTGAAGCTTTCTTT
V: TRBV3-1/TRBV3-2; size: NA; J: TRBJ2-1; D: TRBD2; CDR3: CASSHSGTVNEQFF; DNA: TGTGCCAGCAGTCATAGCGGGACGGTCAATGAGCAGTTCTTC
V: TRBV2; size: NA; J: TRBJ1-3; D: NA; CDR3: CASRARDGNTIYF; DNA: TGTGCCAGCAGGGCCAGAGACGGAAACACCATATATTTT
V: TRBV25-1; size: once; J: TRBJ1-6; D: NA; CDR3: CASSEQGSPYNSPLHF; DNA: TGTGCCAGCAGTGAACAGGGCTCGCCATATAATTCACCCCTCCACTTT
V: TRBV11-2; size: NA; J: TRBJ1-2; D: NA; CDR3: CASSLGGNYGYTF; DNA: TGTGCCAGCAGCCTCGGGGGTAACTATGGCTACACCTTC
V: TRBV15; size: NA; J: TRBJ1-2; D: NA; CDR3: CATSREGRDGYTF; DNA: TGTGCCACCAGCAGAGAAGGAAGGGATGGCTACACCTTC
V: TRBV11-3; size: NA; J: TRBJ2-2; D: NA; CDR3: CASSPSSGVNTGELFF; DNA: TGTGCCAGCAGCCCGAGCTCGGGGGTTAACACCGGGGAGCTGTTTTTT
V: TRBV27; size: NA; J: TRBJ1-2; D: TRBD1; CDR3: CASSLRDREGGYTF; DNA: TGTGCCAGCAGTTTAAGGGACAGGGAAGGTGGCTACACCTTC
V: TRBV15; size: NA; J: TRBJ2-3; D: NA; CDR3: CATSSSRGTDTQYF; DNA: TGTGCCACCAGCAGTTCCAGGGGAACAGATACGCAGTATTTT
V: TRBV2; size: NA; J: TRBJ1-5; D: NA; CDR3: CASSTAGAQHF; DNA: TGTGCCAGCAGTACGGCCGGGGCCCAGCATTTT
V: TRBV6-5; size: NA; J: TRBJ1-1; D: NA; CDR3: CASSYTADGTEAFF; DNA: TGTGCCAGCAGTTACACGGCGGACGGGACTGAAGCTTTCTTT
V: TRBV18; size: NA; J: TRBJ2-1; D: NA; CDR3: CASSRDGDPFYNEQFF; DNA: TGTGCCAGCTCACGGGATGGGGACCCTTTCTACAATGAGCAGTTCTTC
V: TRBV27; size: NA; J: TRBJ1-4; D: TRBD1; CDR3: CASSLSYRQGSNEKLFF; DNA: TGTGCCAGCAGTTTATCTTACCGACAGGGCTCTAATGAAAAACTGTTTTTT
V: TRBV7-6; size: NA; J: TRBJ1-1; D: NA; CDR3: CASSPAGVEAFF; DNA: TGTGCCAGCAGCCCAGCCGGGGTTGAAGCTTTCTTT
V: TRBV30; size: NA; J: TRBJ2-7; D: NA; CDR3: CAWSVGNAYEQYF; DNA: TGTGCCTGGAGTGTAGGGAACGCCTACGAGCAGTACTTC
V: TRBV27; size: NA; J: TRBJ2-2; D: NA; CDR3: CASSLKAGELFF; DNA: TGTGCCAGCAGTTTAAAGGCCGGGGAGCTGTTTTTT
V: TRBV7-9; size: NA; J: TRBJ2-2; D: NA; CDR3: CASSSAPGDGGELFF; DNA: TGTGCCAGCAGCTCAGCCCCCGGGGATGGCGGGGAGCTGTTTTTT
V: TRBV2; size: NA; J: TRBJ2-2; D: TRBD1; CDR3: CASSVDRGRAVNTGELFF; DNA: TGTGCCAGCTCGGTGGACAGGGGGCGGGCGGTGAACACCGGGGAGCTGTTTTTT
V: TRBV12-3/TRBV12-4; size: NA; J: TRBJ1-2; D: NA; CDR3: CASSLGQHYGYTF; DNA: TGTGCCAGCAGTTTAGGTCAGCACTATGGCTACACCTTC
V: TRBV7-3; size: NA; J: TRBJ2-1; D: NA; CDR3: CASSLTRENEQFF; DNA: TGTGCCAGCAGCTTAACGAGGGAGAATGAGCAGTTCTTC
V: TRBV7-3; size: NA; J: TRBJ2-2; D: TRBD1; CDR3: CASRRPGTGDTGELFF; DNA: TGTGCCAGCAGGCGCCCCGGGACAGGCGACACCGGGGAGCTGTTTTTT
V: TRBV25-1; size: NA; J: TRBJ2-1; D: TRBD2; CDR3: CASSEASGSHNEQFF; DNA: TGTGCCAGCAGTGAAGCTAGCGGGAGCCACAATGAGCAGTTCTTC
V: TRBV6-2/TRBV6-3; size: NA; J: TRBJ2-2; D: NA; CDR3: CASSPNTENTGELFF; DNA: TGTGCCAGCAGTCCCAATACCGAGAACACCGGGGAGCTGTTTTTT
V: TRBV6-5; size: once; J: TRBJ2-6; D: NA; CDR3: CASSYLGAGANVLTF; DNA: TGTGCCAGCAGTTACCTGGGGGCTGGGGCCAACGTCCTGACTTTC
V: TRBV19; size: NA; J: TRBJ2-2; D: NA; CDR3: CASSYLEANTGELFF; DNA: TGTGCCAGTAGTTACCTGGAGGCCAACACCGGGGAGCTGTTTTTT